The 16 T cell receptor beta chains below were found in one sample sequenced in a study of blood T cell repertoires in COVID-19. Profiling relied on immunoSEQ multiplex PCR, and the TCRdb table lists in-frame clones only, not all of them. The data hold some 150,000 clones, with around four fifths observed a single time. Sequenced sample: peripheral blood. The origin of the receptors is a woman in her thirties or forties with active or convalescent COVID-19.

This clone was observed once. The sample contains more than one DNA sequence encoding this CDR3. The V call is TRBV18, the J call TRBJ1-6, with 8 bases that match TRBD1. Germline V gene sequence: CDR1 KGHSH, CDR2 LQKENI. V was pared by 2 bases and J by 7 bases, with 4 bases of the junction left unmatched. This CDR3 comprises 15 residues. Here the CDR3 reads CASSPGQGGNSPLHF. The CDR3 bases are TGTGCCAGCTCACCAGGACAGGGAGGAAATTCACCCCTCCACTTT. The complete variable domain, with remaining parts taken from reference TRBV18 and TRBJ1-6, reads NAGVMQNPRHLVRRRGQEARLRCSPMKGHSHVYWYRQLPEEGLKFMVYLQKENIIDESGMPKERFSAEFPKEGPSILRIQQVVRGDSAAYFCASSPGQGGNSPLHFGNGTRLTVT.

This sequence joins TRBV28 and TRBJ2-2; D unresolved. This CDR3 is 14 amino acids long. Trimming cost V 2 bases and J 7 bases, with 11 bases left between them. Looked up from germline, CDR1 is MDHEN and CDR2 is SYDVKM. The CDR3 here is CASSLVGRGGELFF. As DNA, the CDR3 is TGTGCCAGCAGTTTAGTCGGTCGCGGCGGGGAGCTGTTTTTT.

V usage is TRBV28 and J usage is TRBJ1-2; D is ambiguous. The V end lost 2 bases, the J end lost 0 bases, and 7 bases lay between the germline ends. This CDR3 spans 14 amino acids. Germline V lookup: CDR1 MDHEN, CDR2 SYDVKM. The CDR3 DNA follows: TGTGCCAGCAGTTTACGCGTTGCTAACTATGGCTACACCTTC. Translation gives CASSLRVANYGYTF.

The chain carries TRBV30 and TRBJ1-1; unclear D gene. CDR3 length: 11 amino acids. From germline, CDR1 is GTSNPN and CDR2 SVGIG (reference sequence). V dropped 0 bases and J dropped 7 bases, with 6 bases sitting between them. CDR3 DNA: TGTGCCTGGAGTGTCCTTAGTGAAGCTTTCTTT. Amino acid sequence: CAWSVLSEAFF.

This clone appeared a single time. The chain employs TRBV13 and TRBJ2-1; 9 positions agree with TRBD2. The CDR3 is 18 amino acids. Germline V gene sequence: CDR1 PRHDT, CDR2 FYEKMQ (reference sequence). Trimming cost V 5 bases and J 10 bases; bases outside gene matches: 21. The CDR3 loop reads CASSGRSPSGRRIGEQFF. In DNA, the CDR3 is TGTGCCAGCAGCGGGCGCTCCCCAAGCGGGAGGAGAATTGGAGAGCAGTTCTTC.

The genes are TRBV5-8 and TRBJ1-1; D might be TRBD1 (5 bases). The V end lost 0 bases, the J end lost 5 bases, and 14 bases lay between the germline ends. This CDR3 region has 15 residues. Germline V gene lookup returns CDR1 SGHTS and CDR2 YDEGEE. In DNA form, the CDR3 reads TGTGCCAGCAGCTTGGGGCGGGGGGTTGGAACTGAAGCTTTCTTT. It yields the protein CASSLGRGVGTEAFF. The full variable domain, with the rest looked up from reference TRBV5-8 and TRBJ1-1, is EAGVTQSPTHLIKTRGQQATLRCSPISGHTSVYWYQQALGLGLQFLLWYDEGEERNRGNFPPRFSGRQFPNYSSELNVNALELEDSALYLCASSLGRGVGTEAFFGQGTRLTVV.

The chain uses TRBV5-1 and TRBJ2-5, with D possibly matching TRBD2 (6 bases). Trimming took off 4 bases at V and 1 base at J, with 17 bases between the two ends. Germline lookup yields CDR1 SGHRS and CDR2 YFSETQ. The CDR3 contains 16 residues. CDR3 nucleotides: TGCGCCAGCAGCCCCACAGGTGGGGGGAGCCAAGAGACCCAGTACTTC. This gives the protein CASSPTGGGSQETQYF. Full variable domain (missing parts from reference TRBV5-1 and TRBJ2-5): KAGVTQTPRYLIKTRGQQVTLSCSPISGHRSVSWYQQTPGQGLQFLFEYFSETQRNKGNFPGRFSGRQFSNSRSEMNVSTLELGDSALYLCASSPTGGGSQETQYFGPGTRLLVL.

DNA of the CDR3: TGTGCCAGCAGCCGAGGGACTTACATCTACTCCTACGAGCAGTACTTC. Residues: CASSRGTYIYSYEQYF. The rearrangement links TRBV5-6 to TRBJ2-7; weak D call: TRBD2 (6 bases). The CDR3 is made up of 16 amino acids. CDR1 is SGHDT, CDR2 YYEEEE, per germline. Trimming removed 4 bases at V and 0 bases at J, with 17 bases between.

The rearrangement links TRBV7-2 to TRBJ2-5; 11 bases are a match to TRBD2. The trim removed 5 bases at V and 0 bases at J, leaving 5 bases unmatched. Looked up from germline, CDR1 is SGHTA and CDR2 is FQGNSA. CDR3 length: 16 residues. CDR3 loop: CASSAGLAAYQETQYF. The CDR3 DNA reads TGTGCCAGCAGCGCGGGACTAGCGGCGTACCAAGAGACCCAGTACTTC.

The V gene is TRBV25-1, the J gene TRBJ2-7; 7 bases fit TRBD1. From germline, CDR1 is MGHDK and CDR2 SYGVNS. The CDR3 totals 15 residues. Losses at the gene ends were 1 base for V and 1 base for J; bases not matched to a gene: 4. The CDR3 reads CASSESGTASYEQYF. The CDR3 nucleotides read TGTGCCAGCAGTGAATCGGGGACAGCTTCCTACGAGCAGTACTTC.

The V call is TRBV7-2, the J call TRBJ1-5; 9 nucleotides match TRBD1. CDR3 length: 15 amino acids. With V trimmed by 6 bases and J by 3 bases, 6 bases remained unmatched. Germline V gives CDR1 SGHTA, CDR2 FQGNSA. The CDR3 sequence is CASSLGQGNNQPQHF. CDR3 DNA: TGTGCCAGCAGTTTGGGACAGGGCAACAATCAGCCCCAGCATTTT.

This clone was detected a few times. The V gene is TRBV27, the J gene TRBJ2-1; the match to TRBD2 covers 7 bases. Germline-derived CDR1 and CDR2 are MNHEY and SMNVEV (reference sequence). Trimming at V came to 5 bases and at J to 9 bases, leaving 4 bases not matched to a gene. The CDR3 is made up of 12 amino acids. CDR3 protein: CASSPGGGEQFF. Here the CDR3 DNA reads TGTGCCAGCAGTCCGGGGGGTGGTGAGCAGTTCTTC.

This clone was seen a handful of times. CDR3 in amino acids: CATSDSGAYTEAFF. The DNA for the CDR3 is TGTGCCACCAGTGACTCAGGGGCGTACACTGAAGCTTTCTTT. V and J are TRBV24-1 and TRBJ1-1, with D perhaps matching TRBD1 (6 bases). This CDR3 has 14 amino acids. V dropped 4 bases and J dropped 3 bases, with 11 bases sitting between them. CDR1 and CDR2 from the germline V gene are KGHDR and SFDVKD.

The chain is built from TRBV6-5 and TRBJ1-1, with 11 bases fitting TRBD1. Trimming cost V 6 bases and J 1 base; bases outside gene matches: 4. Germline values: CDR1 MNHEY, CDR2 SVGAGI. This CDR3 has 15 residues. CDR3 loop: CASRPDRGPNTEAFF. CDR3 coding DNA: TGTGCCAGCAGACCGGACAGGGGGCCGAACACTGAAGCTTTCTTT.

This clone came up many times. In the same sample, other DNA sequences code for this CDR3. V gene TRBV28 combines with J gene TRBJ1-2; TRBD1 is a possible D gene (5 bases). From germline, CDR1 is MDHEN and CDR2 SYDVKM. Deletions cut 2 bases from V and 7 bases from J, with 8 bases between. There are 12 residues in the CDR3. The chain's CDR3 is CASSLGQGGYTF. Here the CDR3 DNA reads TGTGCCAGCAGTTTAGGCCAGGGTGGCTACACCTTC.

V usage is TRBV18 and J usage is TRBJ1-6; 8 bases map to TRBD1. The trim removed 4 bases at V and 9 bases at J, leaving 5 bases unmatched. This CDR3 is 14 amino acids long. CDR1 and CDR2 from the germline V gene are KGHSH and LQKENI. CDR3 in DNA: TGTGCCAGCTCACAGGACAGGGAGGGTTCACCCCTCCACTTT. It yields the protein CASSQDREGSPLHF.